A single sample is the source of the 28 T cell receptor beta chains below, sequenced in a study of blood T cell repertoires in COVID-19. The table came from immunoSEQ multiplex PCR; TCRdb's copy has only in-frame clones and leaves some out. The sample holds more than 110,000 clones, around 89% seen once. Sequenced sample: peripheral blood. Receptors were obtained from a man between 60 and 75 years old with active or convalescent COVID-19.

This clone was observed a few times. The chain combines TRBV3-1 (or the pseudogene TRBV3-2) with TRBJ1-5; tentative D call: TRBD1 (6 bases). Deletions cut 2 bases from V and 7 bases from J, with 12 bases between. This CDR3 has 14 residues. Germline CDR1 is LGHDT and CDR2 is YNNKEL (reference sequence). For the CDR3, the DNA is TGTGCCAGCAGCCAATCAGGGGAGAGCCAGCCCCAGCATTTT. It yields the protein CASSQSGESQPQHF.

The rearrangement joins TRBV12-5 to TRBJ2-3; maybe TRBD2 (5 bases). CDR3 length: 15 amino acids. Per germline, CDR1 LGHNT and CDR2 FRNRAP. Trimming left V 6 bases short and J 3 bases short, with 16 bases between. Written as DNA, the CDR3 is TGTGCTAGTGGACCCGGGGTCTTGGGGACAGATACGCAGTATTTT. Translated: CASGPGVLGTDTQYF.

The V gene is TRBV28, the J gene TRBJ2-3, with TRBD1 matching 12 bases. Germline V gives CDR1 MDHEN, CDR2 SYDVKM. The CDR3 consists of 17 residues. Trimming cost V 5 bases and J 5 bases; bases outside gene matches: 11. The CDR3 here is CASSLLPGQGAIDTQYF. CDR3 bases: TGTGCCAGCAGTCTCTTACCGGGACAGGGGGCAATAGATACGCAGTATTTT.

The chain has TRBV5-1 and TRBJ1-2; 7 positions agree with TRBD1. The germline V gene encodes CDR1 SGHRS and CDR2 YFSETQ. The J segment lost 2 bases and the V segment lost 0 bases, leaving 1 base of the junction unmatched. There are 14 residues in the CDR3. In DNA, the CDR3 is TGCGCCAGCAGCTTGGGACAGGGAAACTATGGCTACACCTTC. Protein product: CASSLGQGNYGYTF.

The chain carries TRBV30 and TRBJ1-5; a possible D gene is TRBD1 (6 bases). With 2 bases removed from V and 0 bases from J, the gap between germline ends came to 11 bases. The CDR3 totals 15 residues. Germline V gene lookup returns CDR1 GTSNPN and CDR2 SVGIG (reference sequence). In DNA form, the CDR3 reads TGTGCCTGGAGTCGTAGGGGGTCTAGCAATCAGCCCCAGCATTTT. Amino acid sequence: CAWSRRGSSNQPQHF.

The chain couples TRBV7-3 to TRBJ2-5, with a possible D match to TRBD2 (5 bases). CDR1 and CDR2 (germline): SGHTA, FQGTGA. The CDR3 length is 14 residues. V shed 1 base and J shed 3 bases, with 9 bases lying between them. CDR3 sequence reads: CASSLMPGEETQYF. CDR3 bases: TGTGCCAGCAGCTTAATGCCCGGGGAAGAGACCCAGTACTTC.

CDR3 nucleotides: TGTGCCAGCACTGGGACACTTAATAGCAATCAGCCCCAGCATTTT. This translates into CASTGTLNSNQPQHF. The chain recombines TRBV5-8 with TRBJ1-5; weak D call: TRBD1 (6 bases). The length of the CDR3 is 15 residues. V was pared by 6 bases and J by 0 bases, with 13 bases between. Germline CDR1 reads SGHTS; CDR2 reads YDEGEE. The full variable domain, with the rest looked up from reference TRBV5-8 and TRBJ1-5, is EAGVTQSPTHLIKTRGQQATLRCSPISGHTSVYWYQQALGLGLQFLLWYDEGEERNRGNFPPRFSGRQFPNYSSELNVNALELEDSALYLCASTGTLNSNQPQHFGDGTRLSIL.

This chain joins TRBV7-3 and TRBJ2-1; the match to TRBD2 covers 12 bases. Germline lookup yields CDR1 SGHTA and CDR2 FQGTGA. V lost 5 bases, J lost 9 bases, and 8 bases stayed unmatched. CDR3 length: 15 amino acids. The CDR3 here is CASSPRLAGATEQFF. The CDR3 nucleotides are TGTGCCAGCAGCCCTCGACTAGCGGGGGCAACTGAGCAGTTCTTC. The variable domain in full, with the rest retrieved from reference TRBV7-3 and TRBJ2-1, is GAGVSQTPSNKVTEKGKYVELRCDPISGHTALYWYRQSLGQGPEFLIYFQGTGAADDSGLPNDRFFAVRPEGSVSTLKIQRTERGDSAVYLCASSPRLAGATEQFFGPGTRLTVL.

The J gene is TRBJ2-3, the V gene TRBV6-5, with TRBD2 matching 13 bases. Germline loops: CDR1 MNHEY, CDR2 SVGAGI. The CDR3 runs 15 residues. V dropped 7 bases and J dropped 4; count of bases not matched to a gene: 5. The CDR3 reads CASTGLAGVADTQYF. The CDR3 bases are TGTGCCAGCACCGGACTAGCGGGAGTAGCAGATACGCAGTATTTT.

The gene calls are TRBV5-4 and TRBJ2-5, with 12 bases that match TRBD2. CDR3 size: 16 residues. V shed 1 base and J 3 bases; nucleotides not matched to a gene: 4. Germline V gives CDR1 SGHNT, CDR2 YYREEE (reference sequence). CDR3 nucleotides: TGTGCCAGCAGCTTGAGGGCTAGCGGGGGGGAAGAGACCCAGTACTTC. Encoded protein: CASSLRASGGEETQYF.

The chain employs TRBV5-1 and TRBJ2-5; no clear D gene. The CDR3 totals 15 residues. The germline V gene has CDR1 SGHRS and CDR2 YFSETQ. V lost 0 bases, J lost 1 base, and 10 bases lay in between. The CDR3 DNA reads as TGCGCCAGCAGCTTGGATACTGGGCCCCAAGAGACCCAGTACTTC. Protein: CASSLDTGPQETQYF.

The DNA of the CDR3 is TGTGCCAGCAGCCCTGAGAGCGTGCCCACCATATATTTT. Translating it yields CASSPESVPTIYF. The V and J genes are TRBV5-5 and TRBJ1-3; D unclear. The length of the CDR3 is 13 residues. The germline V gene has CDR1 SGHKS and CDR2 YYEKEE (reference sequence). V lost 4 bases and J 9 bases, leaving 14 bases between the germline ends.

In this sample, this clone turned up a few times. The chain couples TRBV28 to TRBJ2-1, with D possibly TRBD2 on 5 matching bases. The CDR3 covers 12 residues. CDR1 is MDHEN, CDR2 SYDVKM, per germline. Between the trimmed V and J ends, which lost 7 bases and 10 bases, there was a span of 14 bases. The CDR3 reads CASTPTSLEQFF. The CDR3, as DNA: TGTGCCAGCACCCCCACTAGTTTGGAGCAGTTCTTC.

The chain employs TRBV19 and TRBJ2-3; TRBD2 matches 8 bases. Trimming took 6 bases from V and 3 from J; bases not matched to a gene: 8. CDR3 length equals 15 residues. Looked up from germline, CDR1 is LNHDA and CDR2 is SQIVND (reference sequence). The CDR3: CASSGGAGATDTQYF. In DNA form, the CDR3 reads TGTGCCAGTAGCGGGGGGGCGGGCGCAACAGATACGCAGTATTTT.

V gene TRBV28 combines with J gene TRBJ1-2; TRBD1 is a possible D gene (6 bases). This CDR3 region has 13 residues. CDR1 and CDR2 (germline): MDHEN, SYDVKM. V gave up 6 bases and J gave up 8 bases, with 16 bases separating them. This CDR3 reads CASSGGLGTGYTF. CDR3 in DNA: TGTGCCAGCAGCGGGGGGCTAGGGACCGGCTACACCTTC.

This clone came up once. The J gene is TRBJ2-1, the V gene TRBV24-1; 10 bases agree with TRBD2. Germline V CDR1 and CDR2: KGHDR, SFDVKD. The V segment lost 12 bases and the J segment 8 bases; nucleotides outside the gene matches: 9. This CDR3 has 13 amino acids. Written as DNA, the CDR3 is TGTGCCTCAAGCGGGGGGGCCGGGGATGAGCAGTTCTTC. Amino acids: CASSGGAGDEQFF.

The gene calls are TRBV28 and TRBJ2-5; 7 positions agree with TRBD1. The germline V gene has CDR1 MDHEN and CDR2 SYDVKM. J was trimmed by 4 bases and V by 5 bases; bases with no gene match: 7. This CDR3 has 14 amino acids. CDR3 DNA sequence: TGTGCCAGCAGTGTACCGGGACAGATAGAGACCCAGTACTTC. It specifies CASSVPGQIETQYF.

This chain joins TRBV29-1 and TRBJ2-5; 9 bases fit TRBD1. The CDR3 contains 15 residues. With 4 bases clipped from V and 5 bases from J, the junction kept 11 bases outside the gene matches. Germline loops: CDR1 SQVTM, CDR2 ANQGSEA. CDR3 in DNA: TGCAGCGTTGTAAGAGGGACAGGGATGGGGGAGACCCAGTACTTC. It specifies CSVVRGTGMGETQYF. Complete variable domain (other parts from reference TRBV29-1 and TRBJ2-5): SAVISQKPSRDICQRGTSLTIQCQVDSQVTMMFWYRQQPGQSLTLIATANQGSEATYESGFVIDKFPISRPNLTFSTLTVSNMSPEDSSIYLCSVVRGTGMGETQYFGPGTRLLVL.

The chain joins TRBV9 to TRBJ1-1; the D is unclear. CDR3 length: 14 amino acids. Looked up from germline, CDR1 is SGDLS and CDR2 is YYNGEE. V lost 6 bases to trimming and J lost 2 bases, with 14 bases between them. The CDR3 DNA follows: TGTGCCAGCACCCTGTTGAGCGGCAACACTGAAGCTTTCTTT. Protein: CASTLLSGNTEAFF.

This chain uses TRBV15 with TRBJ2-1; D unclear. The CDR3 runs 13 residues. Trimming took off 1 base at V and 7 bases at J, with 8 bases between the two ends. Germline V gene lookup returns CDR1 LNHNV and CDR2 YYDKDF (reference sequence). The CDR3: CATSRAGTNEQFF. The CDR3 DNA is TGTGCCACCAGCAGAGCGGGTACTAATGAGCAGTTCTTC.

The chain has TRBV5-8 and TRBJ1-5; tentative D call: TRBD1 (6 bases). Trimming stripped 4 bases from V and 5 bases from J, with 10 bases between. The germline gives CDR1 SGHTS, CDR2 YDEGEE. This CDR3 region has 13 residues. CDR3 coding DNA: TGTGCCAGCAGCCTGGACAGAGATCAGCCCCAGCATTTT. It yields the protein CASSLDRDQPQHF. The full variable domain, rest sourced from reference TRBV5-8 and TRBJ1-5, is EAGVTQSPTHLIKTRGQQATLRCSPISGHTSVYWYQQALGLGLQFLLWYDEGEERNRGNFPPRFSGRQFPNYSSELNVNALELEDSALYLCASSLDRDQPQHFGDGTRLSIL.

This chain connects TRBV5-6 to TRBJ2-7; 7 positions agree with TRBD2. This CDR3 contains 15 residues. CDR1 and CDR2 from the germline V gene are SGHDT and YYEEEE. V shed 4 bases, J shed 2 bases, and the junction held 9 bases outside the gene matches. The CDR3 sequence: CASSPGPGRAYEQYF. CDR3 nucleotides: TGTGCCAGCAGCCCCGGCCCGGGGAGGGCCTACGAGCAGTACTTC.

The chain is built from TRBV28 and TRBJ1-5; 7 nucleotides match TRBD1. V lost 7 bases and J lost 0; bases outside the gene matches: 6. Germline values: CDR1 MDHEN, CDR2 SYDVKM. The CDR3 is made up of 15 amino acids. In nucleotides, the CDR3 is TGTGCCAGCATCCAGGGGGGAGTTAGCAATCAGCCCCAGCATTTT. It encodes CASIQGGVSNQPQHF.

J is TRBJ2-3 and V is TRBV18; TRBD1 is a possible D gene (5 bases). Trimming removed 2 bases at V and 2 bases at J, with 14 bases between. The CDR3 length is 16 residues. Germline-derived CDR1 and CDR2 are KGHSH and LQKENI. CDR3 nucleotide sequence: TGTGCCAGCTCACCATTACCACCAGGGTCCACAGATACGCAGTATTTT. As protein: CASSPLPPGSTDTQYF.

The rearrangement joins TRBV19 to TRBJ2-2; D may be TRBD2 (5 bases). The CDR3 spans 13 residues. CDR1 and CDR2 (germline): LNHDA, SQIVND (reference sequence). V lost 5 bases and J lost 6, with 10 bases in between. The chain's CDR3 is CASSPPRAGELFF. CDR3 in DNA: TGTGCCAGTAGTCCCCCGAGGGCCGGGGAGCTGTTTTTT.

The chain recombines TRBV10-2 with TRBJ2-7; 12 bases fit TRBD1. V trimming: 8 bases; J trimming: 4 bases; junction bases outside the gene matches: 9. The germline V gene encodes CDR1 WSHSY and CDR2 SAAADI. The CDR3 is 15 residues long. The CDR3: CASRMGQGALYEQYF. The DNA of the CDR3 is TGCGCCAGCCGAATGGGACAGGGGGCTCTTTACGAGCAGTACTTC.

This rearrangement joins TRBV28 to TRBJ1-5; TRBD1 might be the D (5 bases). The CDR3 runs 16 residues. V dropped 1 base and J dropped 5 bases, with 15 bases sitting between them. Looked up from germline, CDR1 is MDHEN and CDR2 is SYDVKM. DNA for the CDR3: TGTGCCAGCAGTTTATACTCGATGGGGGGACATCAGCCCCAGCATTTT. The encoded protein is CASSLYSMGGHQPQHF.

This chain links TRBV7-3 with TRBJ2-5, with TRBD2 identical over 7 bases. V gave up 2 bases and J gave up 5 bases; unmatched junction bases: 5. The germline V gene encodes CDR1 SGHTA and CDR2 FQGTGA. There are 14 residues in the CDR3. CDR3 nucleotides: TGTGCCAGCAGCTTAGCGGGAGTGGGGGAGACCCAGTACTTC. This codes for CASSLAGVGETQYF.